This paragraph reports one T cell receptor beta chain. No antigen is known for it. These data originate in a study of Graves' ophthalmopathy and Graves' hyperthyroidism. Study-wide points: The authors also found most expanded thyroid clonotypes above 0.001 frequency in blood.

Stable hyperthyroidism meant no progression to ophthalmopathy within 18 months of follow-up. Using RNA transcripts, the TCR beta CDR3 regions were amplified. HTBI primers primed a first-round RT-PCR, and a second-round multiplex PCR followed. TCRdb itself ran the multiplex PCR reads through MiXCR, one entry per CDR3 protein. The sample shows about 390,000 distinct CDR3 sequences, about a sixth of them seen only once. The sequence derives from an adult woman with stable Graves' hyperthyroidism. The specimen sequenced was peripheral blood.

The CDR3 loop is CASSLGQWMMKETQYF. Written as DNA, the CDR3 is TGTGCCAGCAGTTTAGGACAGTGGATGATGAAAGAGACCCAGTACTTC. The chain has TRBV12-3 or TRBV12-4 and TRBJ2-5, with a weak D call TRBD1 (5 bases). CDR3 length equals 16 residues. Trimming took 1 base from V and 3 from J, leaving 15 bases between them.